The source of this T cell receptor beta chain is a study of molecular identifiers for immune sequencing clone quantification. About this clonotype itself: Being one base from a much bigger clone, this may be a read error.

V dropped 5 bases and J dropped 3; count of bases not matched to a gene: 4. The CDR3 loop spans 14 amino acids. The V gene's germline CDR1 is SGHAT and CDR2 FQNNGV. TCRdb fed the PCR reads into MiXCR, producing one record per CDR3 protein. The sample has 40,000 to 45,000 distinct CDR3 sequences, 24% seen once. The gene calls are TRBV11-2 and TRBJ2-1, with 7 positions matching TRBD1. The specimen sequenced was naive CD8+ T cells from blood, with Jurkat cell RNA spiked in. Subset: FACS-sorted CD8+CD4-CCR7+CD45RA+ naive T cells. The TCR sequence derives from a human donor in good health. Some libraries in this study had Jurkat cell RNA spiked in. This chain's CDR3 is CASSPGTDYNEQFF. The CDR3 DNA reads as TGTGCCAGCAGCCCAGGGACAGACTACAATGAGCAGTTCTTC.